Shown below are 30 T cell receptor beta chains from a single sample sequenced in a study of blood T cell repertoires in COVID-19. Produced via immunoSEQ multiplex PCR; TCRdb's table is partial and in-frame only. Of 9,000 to 15,000 clones in the sample, around 71% were seen once. Sequenced: peripheral blood. Receptor source: a man aged 55-75 years with COVID-19, enrolled during active disease.

The chain joins TRBV28 to TRBJ1-1, with 7 bases that match TRBD1. Germline-derived CDR1 and CDR2 are MDHEN and SYDVKM. The CDR3 contains 16 residues. With 4 bases clipped from V and 0 bases from J, the junction kept 8 bases outside the gene matches. In nucleotides, the CDR3 is TGTGCCAGCAGTTGGAGGGGGCCGAGCATGAACACTGAAGCTTTCTTT. Amino acid sequence: CASSWRGPSMNTEAFF.

This chain connects TRBV4-1 to TRBJ1-5, with 7 bases aligning to TRBD1. Germline V CDR1 and CDR2: MGHRA, YSYEKL. CDR3 size: 15 residues. The J segment lost 4 bases and the V segment lost 4 bases, leaving 7 bases of the junction unmatched. In DNA, the CDR3 is TGCGCCAGCAGCCGTACCGGGACAGCAAATCAGCCCCAGCATTTT. As protein: CASSRTGTANQPQHF.

The table lists this clone with a few counts. The CDR3 loop is CASSSSPTGSGWGEQYV. Here the CDR3 DNA reads TGCGCCAGCAGCTCGAGCCCGACAGGGTCTGGATGGGGCGAGCAGTACGTC. V gene TRBV5-1 combines with J gene TRBJ2-7; 7 nucleotides align to TRBD1. CDR3 length equals 17 residues. V lost 3 bases to trimming and J lost 6 bases; unmatched junction nucleotides: 18. CDR1 is SGHRS and CDR2 is YFSETQ in the germline V gene.

CDR3 sequence (DNA): TGTGCCAGCAGTGAAGGCAGAAGTTACGGCTACACCTTC. It encodes CASSEGRSYGYTF. V gene TRBV6-1 combines with J gene TRBJ1-2; D ambiguous. V lost 1 base, J lost 8 bases, and 11 bases lay in between. The CDR3 runs 13 residues. CDR1 is MNHNS and CDR2 is SASEGT in the germline V gene.

V is TRBV2 and J is TRBJ2-5; D not resolved. The V and J ends lost 6 bases and 5 bases respectively, with 10 bases between them. Germline-derived CDR1 and CDR2 are SNHLY and FYNNEI. The CDR3 has 12 amino acids. CDR3 protein: CASRYSAETQYF. CDR3 in DNA: TGTGCCAGCAGGTACAGTGCCGAGACCCAGTACTTC. The complete variable domain, with remaining parts taken from reference TRBV2 and TRBJ2-5, reads EPEVTQTPSHQVTQMGQEVILRCVPISNHLYFYWYRQILGQKVEFLVSFYNNEISEKSEIFDDQFSVERPDGSNFTLKIRSTKLEDSAMYFCASRYSAETQYFGPGTRLLVL.

The chain uses TRBV7-6 and TRBJ1-1; 10 bases line up with TRBD1. The trim removed 5 bases at V and 3 bases at J, leaving 6 bases unmatched. CDR1 and CDR2 (germline): SGHVS, FNYEAQ. CDR3 length equals 15 residues. In nucleotides, the CDR3 is TGTGCCAGCAGCGATGACAGGGGGCTGGACACTGAAGCTTTCTTT. Protein: CASSDDRGLDTEAFF.

Note on this clone: Other DNA sequences in the sample encode the same CDR3. The rearrangement joins TRBV27 to TRBJ1-4, with a tentative D call TRBD1 (6 bases). CDR1 and CDR2 (germline): MNHEY, SMNVEV (reference sequence). This CDR3 is built from 13 residues. Trimming pared 5 bases from V and 8 bases from J, leaving 12 bases between. The CDR3 spells CASSHREGEKLFF. The DNA of the CDR3 is TGTGCCAGCAGTCACAGGGAAGGCGAAAAACTGTTTTTT.

CDR3 DNA: TGTGCCAGCAGAGCCGGGACTAGCAAAGAGCAGTACGTC. This codes for CASRAGTSKEQYV. The gene calls are TRBV6-6 and TRBJ2-7, with 9 nucleotides matching TRBD2. The CDR3 runs 13 residues. Losses at the gene ends were 6 bases for V and 7 bases for J; bases not matched to a gene: 7. Germline loops: CDR1 MNHNY, CDR2 SVGAGI (reference sequence).

This rearrangement joins TRBV30 to TRBJ1-1; D is possibly TRBD1 (5 bases). Per the germline V gene, CDR1 is GTSNPN and CDR2 is SVGIG (reference sequence). The V and J ends lost 4 bases and 1 base respectively, with 13 bases between them. The CDR3 length is 14 residues. In nucleotides, the CDR3 is TGTGCCTGGAAGGTCCCAGGGTCGAACACTGAAGCTTTCTTT. This encodes CAWKVPGSNTEAFF.

This chain joins TRBV5-4 and TRBJ2-3; 9 bases align to TRBD2. J lost 2 bases, V lost 4 bases, and 5 bases had no gene match. Germline CDR1 reads SGHNT; CDR2 reads YYREEE (reference sequence). This CDR3 has 15 residues. CDR3 loop: CASSLLAGTTDTQYF. DNA of the CDR3: TGTGCCAGCAGCCTTCTAGCGGGGACCACAGATACGCAGTATTTT.

V gene TRBV7-8 combines with J gene TRBJ2-5; 9 nucleotides align to TRBD1. J lost 5 bases, V lost 5 bases, and 3 bases had no gene match. The CDR3 loop spans 13 amino acids. Germline V gene sequence: CDR1 SGHVS, CDR2 FQNEAQ. CDR3 bases: TGTGCCAGCAGCCGAGACAGGGGGGAGACCCAGTACTTC. This encodes CASSRDRGETQYF.

J is TRBJ2-1 and V is TRBV18, with 10 bases that match TRBD1. Germline V gene sequence: CDR1 KGHSH, CDR2 LQKENI. The CDR3 covers 13 residues. Unmatched junction bases numbered 4, after V lost 5 bases and J lost 9 bases. The CDR3 loop reads CASSSGTGVEQFF. The CDR3 nucleotides read TGTGCCAGCTCATCCGGGACAGGGGTTGAGCAGTTCTTC.

The chain has TRBV20-1 and TRBJ1-2, with a tentative D call TRBD1 (6 bases). This CDR3 is 13 amino acids long. Deletions cut 3 bases from V and 4 bases from J, with 12 bases between. The germline CDR1 and CDR2 sequences are DFQATT and SNEGSKA (reference sequence). Here the CDR3 reads CSASGQRGYGYTF. CDR3 nucleotide sequence: TGCAGTGCTAGTGGACAGCGGGGCTATGGCTACACCTTC.

This chain links TRBV6-5 with TRBJ1-2; 8 nucleotides align to TRBD1. The germline CDR1 and CDR2 sequences are MNHEY and SVGAGI. The J segment lost 8 bases and the V segment lost 6 bases, leaving 5 bases of the junction unmatched. There are 12 residues in the CDR3. The CDR3 region is CASSSGTGGYTF. Written as DNA, the CDR3 is TGTGCCAGCAGCTCCGGGACAGGCGGCTACACCTTC.

The chain carries TRBV30 and TRBJ2-3; D gene ambiguous. The CDR3 totals 16 residues. The V end lost 1 base, the J end lost 1 base, and 15 bases lay between the germline ends. CDR1 is GTSNPN, CDR2 SVGIG, per germline (reference sequence). CDR3 nucleotide sequence: TGTGCCTGGAGTGGCGGAAATTTGGCGGGCACAGATACGCAGTATTTT. Its translation: CAWSGGNLAGTDTQYF.

The rearrangement uses TRBV2 and TRBJ1-1, with 9 bases that match TRBD1. Germline loops: CDR1 SNHLY, CDR2 FYNNEI. The J segment lost 3 bases and the V segment lost 9 bases, leaving 5 bases of the junction unmatched. The CDR3 has 13 amino acids. CDR3 loop: CASRTGVDTEAFF. The CDR3 DNA follows: TGTGCCAGTCGGACAGGGGTGGACACTGAAGCTTTCTTT.

The J gene is TRBJ2-7, the V gene TRBV10-2, with 11 bases matching TRBD2. The CDR3 loop spans 16 amino acids. Germline loops: CDR1 WSHSY, CDR2 SAAADI. J lost 1 base, V lost 1 base, and 3 bases had no gene match. CDR3 sequence: CASSEYRLAGSYEQYV. CDR3 DNA sequence: TGCGCCAGCAGTGAGTATAGACTAGCGGGATCCTACGAGCAGTACGTC.

The V and J genes are TRBV9 and TRBJ1-2; possibly TRBD1 for D (6 bases). The ends were cut back, 1 base at V and 0 bases at J, with 10 bases in the middle. Germline V gives CDR1 SGDLS, CDR2 YYNGEE. CDR3 length equals 15 residues. The CDR3 here is CASSVLTGSNYGYTF. CDR3 nucleotides: TGTGCCAGCAGCGTACTGACAGGCTCTAACTATGGCTACACCTTC.

This clone appeared a few times. The V gene is TRBV6-6, the J gene TRBJ1-3; D remains unclear. Looked up from germline, CDR1 is MNHNY and CDR2 is SVGAGI (reference sequence). V dropped 2 bases and J dropped 0 bases, with 11 bases sitting between them. The CDR3 covers 16 residues. The CDR3 DNA is TGTGCCAGCAGTTACCCGGTCGGAGCCTCTGGAAACACCATATATTTT. Protein: CASSYPVGASGNTIYF.

The chain joins TRBV5-4 to TRBJ1-4, with 10 bases fitting TRBD1. The V gene's germline CDR1 is SGHNT and CDR2 YYREEE (reference sequence). This CDR3 comprises 17 residues. The V gene end was trimmed by 4 bases and the J gene end by 4 bases; junction bases not matched to a gene: 10. The CDR3 sequence is CASSLDRGRGGNEKLFF. The CDR3 DNA sequence: TGTGCCAGCAGCCTCGACAGGGGGCGCGGGGGTAATGAAAAACTGTTTTTT.

V is TRBV11-2 and J is TRBJ1-6; D unresolved. Trimming pared 5 bases from V and 5 bases from J, leaving 10 bases between. Germline V gene data show CDR1 as SGHAT and CDR2 as FQNNGV. The CDR3 totals 14 residues. In nucleotides, the CDR3 is TGTGCCAGCAGCCGGGCGGGGAATAATTCACCCCTCCACTTT. This codes for CASSRAGNNSPLHF.

The CDR3 DNA follows: TGTGCCAGCAGATCCCCCCTGAGGACCTATAATTCACCCCTCCACTTT. Translating it yields CASRSPLRTYNSPLHF. J is TRBJ1-6 and V is TRBV27; D remains ambiguous. The CDR3 is 16 amino acids. Trimming took 6 bases from V and 2 from J, leaving 14 bases between them. Germline V gene lookup returns CDR1 MNHEY and CDR2 SMNVEV (reference sequence).

The gene calls are TRBV5-4 and TRBJ2-5; a possible D gene is TRBD1 (6 bases). Trimming left V 4 bases short and J 5 bases short, with 15 bases between. This CDR3 has 14 amino acids. Germline CDR1 SGHNT, CDR2 YYREEE (reference sequence). CDR3 nucleotide sequence: TGTGCCAGCAGCGCCGACAGGCTCCGCGAGACCCAGTACTTC. This encodes CASSADRLRETQYF.

The CDR3 DNA reads TGTGCCAGCAGCCCCGGGACTAGCGGTTACAATGAGCAGTTCTTC. Translation gives CASSPGTSGYNEQFF. The chain combines TRBV5-8 with TRBJ2-1, with 11 nucleotides matching TRBD2. This CDR3 comprises 15 residues. The V segment lost 4 bases and the J segment 4 bases; nucleotides outside the gene matches: 4. Germline V gene data show CDR1 as SGHTS and CDR2 as YDEGEE.

The chain carries TRBV5-4 and TRBJ2-5; 13 bases line up with TRBD2. The CDR3 sequence is 17 residues long. Germline values: CDR1 SGHNT, CDR2 YYREEE (reference sequence). Trimming removed 4 bases from V and 2 bases from J; junction bases left unmatched: 8. CDR3 sequence: CASSDWTSGGNQETQYF. CDR3 DNA: TGTGCCAGCAGCGACTGGACTAGCGGGGGAAATCAAGAGACCCAGTACTTC.

The chain joins TRBV6-5 to TRBJ2-3, with D possibly matching TRBD2 (5 bases). The germline CDR1 and CDR2 sequences are MNHEY and SVGAGI. The CDR3 runs 14 residues. The ends were cut back, 8 bases at V and 1 base at J, with 13 bases in the middle. CDR3 in DNA: TGTGCCAGCCAGAAGCGGAAAGGCACAGATACGCAGTATTTT. The encoded protein is CASQKRKGTDTQYF.

This clone was recorded only once. The J gene is TRBJ1-6, the V gene TRBV3-1 (or the pseudogene TRBV3-2); TRBD1 agrees at 7 bases. J lost 4 bases, V lost 3 bases, and 9 bases had no gene match. CDR1 is LGHDT, CDR2 YNNKEL, per germline (reference sequence). The length of the CDR3 is 17 residues. The CDR3 DNA follows: TGTGCCAGCAGCCAGAGTCGCGGACAGGCTTATAATTCACCCCTCCACTTT. This encodes CASSQSRGQAYNSPLHF.

V is TRBV28 and J is TRBJ1-2; D is perhaps TRBD1 (6 bases). Between the trimmed V and J ends, which lost 6 bases and 4 bases, there was a span of 18 bases. The CDR3 is made up of 15 amino acids. Germline loops: CDR1 MDHEN, CDR2 SYDVKM. The CDR3 sequence: CASRPPGGAGYGYTF. DNA of the CDR3: TGTGCCAGCAGACCCCCCGGGGGGGCAGGCTATGGCTACACCTTC.

V usage is TRBV13 and J usage is TRBJ2-7, with D possibly TRBD2 on 5 matching bases. Germline CDR1 is PRHDT and CDR2 is FYEKMQ (reference sequence). Trimming stripped 3 bases from V and 5 bases from J, with 5 bases between. This CDR3 is 11 amino acids long. For the CDR3, the DNA is TGTGCCAGCAGCTTGGGAGACGAGCAGTACGTC. Translation: CASSLGDEQYV.

V is TRBV5-1 and J is TRBJ2-1, with 10 bases aligning to TRBD1. After removal of 3 bases from V and 7 bases from J, the junction contained 4 bases not matched to a gene. Germline V lookup: CDR1 SGHRS, CDR2 YFSETQ. The CDR3 spans 14 residues. CDR3 sequence reads: CASSSWTGGNEQFF. The CDR3 DNA sequence: TGCGCCAGCAGCTCCTGGACAGGGGGGAATGAGCAGTTCTTC.